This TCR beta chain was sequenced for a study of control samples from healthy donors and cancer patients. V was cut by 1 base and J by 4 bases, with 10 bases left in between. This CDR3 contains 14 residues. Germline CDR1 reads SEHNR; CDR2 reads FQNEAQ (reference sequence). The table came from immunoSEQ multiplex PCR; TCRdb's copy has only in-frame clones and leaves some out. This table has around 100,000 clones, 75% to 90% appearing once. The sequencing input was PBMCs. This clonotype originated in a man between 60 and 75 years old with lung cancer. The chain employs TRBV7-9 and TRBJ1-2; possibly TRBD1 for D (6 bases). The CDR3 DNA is TGTGCCAGCAGCTTAGGGGGGGGCGGCTATGGCTACACCTTC. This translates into CASSLGGGGYGYTF.